A selection of T cell receptor beta chains follows, all from one sample in a study of identical twins. One entry per CDR3 protein results from TCRdb running MiXCR on the 5' RACE reads. The table has roughly 1,500,000 distinct CDR3 sequences, under 35% seen once. The specimen was cord blood. These receptors originate from a newborn girl in good health. Each CDR3 is given with its conserved first and last residue. The order of the fields is clone size, J gene, D gene, V gene, CDR3 DNA, CDR3 protein. A D gene is named only where the DNA matches it firmly. Only part of the rows carry a size: once, few, many, or a class if the clone is expanded.

- | TRBJ2-1 | TRBD2 | TRBV11-3 | TGTGCCAGCAGCTTAGGATATGCGGGAGGGGGGGATGAGCAGTTCTTC | CASSLGYAGGGDEQFF
- | TRBJ2-3 | - | TRBV6-8 | TGTGCCAGCCAGACGAAGGCAGATACGCAGTATTTT | CASQTKADTQYF
- | TRBJ1-2 | TRBD1 | TRBV7-9 | TGTGCCAGCAGCTTCCTTAGACAGGGGACGGACTATGGCTACACCTTC | CASSFLRQGTDYGYTF
- | TRBJ2-2 | - | TRBV28 | TGTGCCAGCGGGCATCCCGGGGAGCTGTTTTTT | CASGHPGELFF
- | TRBJ2-2 | TRBD2 | TRBV24-1 | TGTGCCACCCGCGGGGGGAACACCGGGGAGCTGTTTTTT | CATRGGNTGELFF
- | TRBJ2-3 | - | TRBV7-2 | TGTGCCAGCAGCGGAGAAGGGGCAAATACGCAGTATTTT | CASSGEGANTQYF
few | TRBJ2-6 | - | TRBV12-3/TRBV12-4 | TGTGCCAGCAAAGACAGACGTGGGGCCAACGTCCTGACTTTC | CASKDRRGANVLTF
few | TRBJ2-7 | TRBD2 | TRBV5-1 | TGCGCCAGCAGCTCGAGCCGGGGGGACCCCTACGAGCAGTACTTC | CASSSSRGDPYEQYF
many | TRBJ2-6 | - | TRBV29-1 | TGCAGCGTTGAAAAGGGTGGGGCCAACGTCCTGACTTTC | CSVEKGGANVLTF
few | TRBJ2-7 | TRBD1 | TRBV11-2 | TGTGCCAGCAGCTCCCTCCGGGACAGGGGGGCCTACGAGCAGTACTTC | CASSSLRDRGAYEQYF
few | TRBJ2-7 | TRBD2 | TRBV20-1 | TGCAGTGCTTTCTCGACTAGCGGGAAAGGGGGGGTACTCTACGAGCAGTACTTC | CSAFSTSGKGGVLYEQYF
- | TRBJ2-3 | - | TRBV6-6 | - | CASSPVAGGTDTRYF
- | TRBJ1-2 | - | TRBV7-9 | TGTGCCAGCAGCTTCAGCCGAGGGCAGGCGGCGAACTATGGCTACACCTTC | CASSFSRGQAANYGYTF
- | TRBJ2-1 | - | TRBV4-1 | TGCGCCAGCAGCCCGACCAGCAAACTAGTAGGTGAGCAGTTCTTC | CASSPTSKLVGEQFF
few | TRBJ2-3 | - | TRBV4-1 | TGCGCCAGCAGAAACGCCGGGGGGCAGAGGTATGGTACGCAGTATTTT | CASRNAGGQRYGTQYF
- | TRBJ2-3 | - | TRBV28 | TGTGCCAGCAGTTTGTTGAGGGGCTCAGATACGCAGTATTTT | CASSLLRGSDTQYF
- | TRBJ2-7 | TRBD2 | TRBV14 | TGTGCCAGCAGCCAAGATTGGGGGACTAGCGGACCCAATGAGCAGTACTTC | CASSQDWGTSGPNEQYF
- | TRBJ2-7 | TRBD2 | TRBV7-9 | TGTGCCAGCAGCTTCGGTAGCGGGCACGAGCAGTACTTC | CASSFGSGHEQYF
- | TRBJ2-3 | TRBD1 | TRBV5-1 | TGCGCCAGCTCAATACAGGGGTGGACAGATACGCAGTATTTT | CASSIQGWTDTQYF
once | TRBJ2-5 | TRBD1 | TRBV11-2 | TGTGCCAGCAGCTTAGACCGTGGACAGGGGGAGACCCAGTACTTC | CASSLDRGQGETQYF
once | TRBJ1-1 | - | TRBV6-1 | TGTGCCAGCAGTGAGGTCATAAACACTGAAGCTTTCTTT | CASSEVINTEAFF
- | TRBJ1-3 | - | TRBV6-1 | TGTGCCAGCCAGGCATTGGGGTCTGGAAACACCATATATTTT | CASQALGSGNTIYF
- | TRBJ1-2 | - | TRBV3-1 | TGTGCCAGCAGCCAAGGAGGGGGACTTTCTAACTATGGCTACACCTTC | CASSQGGGLSNYGYTF
many | TRBJ2-3 | TRBD1 | TRBV10-3 | TGTGCCATCACGGGACAGGGCACAGATACGCAGTATTTT | CAITGQGTDTQYF
- | TRBJ2-1 | TRBD2 | TRBV13 | TGTGCCAGCAGCCCGGGACTAGCGGGCCTAGGGCCGACTTACAATGAGCAGTTCTTC | CASSPGLAGLGPTYNEQFF
many | TRBJ1-2 | - | TRBV28 | TGTGCCAGCCTGAATATCGACAGGAGCGGCTACACCTTC | CASLNIDRSGYTF
- | TRBJ2-3 | - | TRBV4-2 | TGTGCCCGCAGCCAAGATTTAAAGGGTTACGGCACAGATACGCAGTATTTT | CARSQDLKGYGTDTQYF
- | TRBJ2-7 | - | TRBV19 | TGTGCCAGTAGTATGGGGGGTCATCGCGAGCAGTACTTC | CASSMGGHREQYF
- | TRBJ2-7 | TRBD1 | TRBV6-2/TRBV6-3 | TGTGCCAGCAAGGACTGGACAGGCTCCTACGAGCAGTACTTC | CASKDWTGSYEQYF
- | TRBJ2-5 | - | TRBV7-2 | TGTGCCAGCAGCTTAAATTCCGGGAACCAAGAGACCCAGTACTTC | CASSLNSGNQETQYF
few | TRBJ1-2 | TRBD1 | TRBV10-3 | TGTGCCATCAGTGAGTCGGGACAGGAATCGGACACCTTC | CAISESGQESDTF
few | TRBJ1-2 | TRBD1 | TRBV11-2 | TGTGCCAGCAGCTCCCGACTTCATCAGGACAGGTGGGAGTATGGCTACACCTTC | CASSSRLHQDRWEYGYTF
few | TRBJ2-7 | - | TRBV5-8 | TGTGCCAGCAGCTTGGGACCCTACTACTCCTACGAGCAGTACTTC | CASSLGPYYSYEQYF
few | TRBJ2-3 | TRBD1 | TRBV5-1 | TGCGCCAGCGGACCGGGACAGGGACGAACAGATACGCAGTATTTT | CASGPGQGRTDTQYF
once | TRBJ2-7 | - | TRBV6-5 | TGTGCCAGCAGTTACACGGACAACTCCTACGAGCAGTACTTC | CASSYTDNSYEQYF
- | TRBJ2-3 | - | TRBV4-2 | TGTGTCAGCAGCCTTCACCGGGACTCTAGCACAGATACGCAGTATTTT | CVSSLHRDSSTDTQYF
- | TRBJ1-2 | TRBD1 | TRBV20-1 | TGCAGTGCTAGGGAGCCAGGGACAGGCCTAAACTATGGCTACACCTTC | CSAREPGTGLNYGYTF
- | TRBJ2-5 | - | TRBV14 | TGTGCCAGCAGCCCGCGTCAAAATGTGGAGACCCAGTACTTC | CASSPRQNVETQYF
few | TRBJ1-2 | - | TRBV5-1 | TGCGCCAGCAGCTTGGAGGGGACGGAATTCTATGGCTACACCTTC | CASSLEGTEFYGYTF
many | TRBJ2-1 | TRBD2 | TRBV11-2 | TGTGCCAGCAGCTTAGGAGGTGGCGGGAGGTTTTCCTACAATGAGCAGTTCTTC | CASSLGGGGRFSYNEQFF
few | TRBJ2-1 | TRBD2 | TRBV28 | TGTGCCAGCAGTTCGGCGGGAGGGCCTGATGAGCAGTTCTTC | CASSSAGGPDEQFF
- | TRBJ1-5 | - | TRBV20-1 | TGCAGTTCTCCTCATTCTCAGCCCCAGCATTTT | CSSPHSQPQHF
- | TRBJ2-5 | - | TRBV6-7 | TGTGCCACCACTTACGGACAGCGGCGGGAGACCCAGTACTTC | CATTYGQRRETQYF
- | TRBJ2-7 | - | TRBV4-1 | TGCGCCAGCAGCCAAGATAACGGGGGAGCCTACGGGCAGTACTTC | CASSQDNGGAYGQYF
- | TRBJ1-2 | TRBD1 | TRBV27 | TGTACCAGCAGTCCGTCGGGACAGATCTGTGGCTACACCTTC | CTSSPSGQICGYTF
- | TRBJ2-3 | TRBD2 | TRBV5-1 | TGCGCCAACAAGCGGGGATCCCGCACAGATACGCAGTATTTT | CANKRGSRTDTQYF
- | TRBJ1-1 | TRBD1 | TRBV29-1 | TGCAGCGCTCCCCTCAGGGGGCGGAACACTGAAGCTTTCTTT | CSAPLRGRNTEAFF
- | TRBJ2-7 | TRBD1 | TRBV3-1 | TGTGCCAGCAGCGCCCGGGACAGGGGGCCCTACGAGCAGTACTTC | CASSARDRGPYEQYF